The rows below give T cell receptor beta chains drawn from one sample of a study of T cells in Graves' hyperthyroidism and ophthalmopathy. TCRdb ran MiXCR on the multiplex PCR reads and lists one entry per CDR3 protein. The table lists 380,000 or so distinct CDR3 sequences, around 14% of them singletons, with around 23% in the top ten. Sequencing used blood. The receptor set was obtained from a woman aged 30 to 39 with Graves' hyperthyroidism. CDR3s include the opening cysteine and the closing phenylalanine or tryptophan. The order of the fields is V gene, J gene, clone size, D gene, CDR3 DNA, CDR3 protein. A D gene is named only where the DNA matches it firmly. Clone sizes are given selectively: once, few, many, or a class where the clone is expanded.

TRBV12-3/TRBV12-4	TRBJ2-2	few	TRBD1	TGTGCCAGCAGCAAGGACAGGTTCACCGGGGAGCCGTTTTTT	CASSKDRFTGEPFF
TRBV12-3/TRBV12-4	TRBJ2-1	many	-	TGTGCCAGCAGTGTAAGCGGTACCTCCTACAATGAGCAGTTCTTC	CASSVSGTSYNEQFF
TRBV28	TRBJ2-2	many	-	TGTGCCAGCACCAGTAGCGGGGAGCTGTTTTTT	CASTSSGELFF
TRBV6-1	TRBJ2-2	-	TRBD2	TGTGCCAGCACTCTTAGCGGGGGGGCAAGCGGGGAGCTGTTTTTT	CASTLSGGASGELFF
TRBV30	TRBJ2-3	many	TRBD1	TGTGCCTGGAGTGTACAGGGGCTCGGTTTGGATACGCAGTATTTT	CAWSVQGLGLDTQYF
TRBV15	TRBJ2-7	many	-	TGTGCCACCAGCAGAGACCGGACGGACTACGAGCAGTACTTC	CATSRDRTDYEQYF
TRBV20-1	TRBJ1-1	few	-	TGCAGTGCTAGATCGGGGGCAGGGGTGAACACTGAAGCTTTCTTT	CSARSGAGVNTEAFF
TRBV6-6	TRBJ1-5	many	-	TGTGCCAGCAGTTACTCGATTCAGGCGAATCAGCCCCAGCATTTT	CASSYSIQANQPQHF
TRBV7-2	TRBJ1-2	-	TRBD1	TGTGCCAGCAGCCTAGACAGGGGGCCTTATGGCTACACCTTC	CASSLDRGPYGYTF
TRBV5-1	TRBJ2-1	-	TRBD2	TGCGCCAGCAGCGTGACTAGCGGGAGCCTCAATGAGCAGTTCTTC	CASSVTSGSLNEQFF
TRBV7-9	TRBJ1-5	-	TRBD1	TGTGCTCGCAGAGTAGGACCCGCGACAGGGCATCAGCCCCAGCATTTT	CARRVGPATGHQPQHF
TRBV11-2	TRBJ1-5	few	-	TGTGCCAGCAGCTTAGATCTGTCGGATCAGCCCCAGCATTTT	CASSLDLSDQPQHF
TRBV15	TRBJ1-1	-	TRBD1	TGTGCCACCAGCATTGGACAGGGAGATCTGAACACTGAAGCTTTCTTT	CATSIGQGDLNTEAFF
TRBV6-2/TRBV6-3	TRBJ1-1	few	-	TGTGCCAGCAATCCCGATACCCTGAACACTGAAGCTTTCTTT	CASNPDTLNTEAFF
TRBV10-1	TRBJ2-1	-	-	TGCGCCAGCAGTGAGAGGCGAAGCTCCTACAATGAGCAGTTCTTC	CASSERRSSYNEQFF
TRBV5-1	TRBJ2-5	few	-	TGCGCCAGCAGCTTCACCTCCCGGGAGACCCAGTACTTC	CASSFTSRETQYF
TRBV5-1	TRBJ1-2	-	TRBD1	TGCGCCAGCAGCGGCCCGAGACAGGGGAACCTCTATGGCTACACCTTC	CASSGPRQGNLYGYTF
TRBV20-1	TRBJ1-6	-	-	TGCAGTGCTAGCCCCGGGACGGAGGATTCACCCCTCCACTTT	CSASPGTEDSPLHF
TRBV27	TRBJ2-7	many	TRBD2	TGTGCCAGCAGTTTCGTCGGGGGGTCTTCCTACGAGCAGTACTTC	CASSFVGGSSYEQYF
TRBV9	TRBJ2-1	-	TRBD2	TGTGCCAGCAGCGTAGGAGGCGGGAGCTCCTACAATGAGCAGTTCTTC	CASSVGGGSSYNEQFF
TRBV4-1	TRBJ1-1	-	-	TGCGCCAGCAGCCAAAGAGAGGGGAACACTGAAGCTTTCTTT	CASSQREGNTEAFF
TRBV4-1	TRBJ2-2	-	-	TGCGCCAGCAGCCGGGCCAACACCGGGGAGCTGTTTTTT	CASSRANTGELFF
TRBV28	TRBJ2-3	many	-	TGTGCCAGCCGCGGGGCATCGGGAGATACGCAGTATTTT	CASRGASGDTQYF
TRBV6-5	TRBJ2-4	-	-	TGTGCCAGCAGTTACACCCGGACAGCCCTAGCCAAAAACATTCAGTACTTC	CASSYTRTALAKNIQYF
TRBV29-1	TRBJ2-7	-	TRBD2	TGCAGCGTTGGAGGGACTAGCTGGTTCGGCTACGAGCAGTACTTC	CSVGGTSWFGYEQYF
TRBV28	TRBJ2-3	few	-	TGTGCCAGCAGTCCACCGGGCGGTACGCAGTATTTT	CASSPPGGTQYF
TRBV20-1	TRBJ2-2	few	-	TGCAGTGCTAGTTACAGGGCGGGCTTGAACACCGGGGAGCTGTTTTTT	CSASYRAGLNTGELFF
TRBV6-1	TRBJ2-1	many	TRBD2	TGTGCCAGCAGTTCCCAAGGACTAGCGGGACAAAATGAGCAGTTCTTC	CASSSQGLAGQNEQFF
TRBV2	TRBJ2-1	few	TRBD2	TGTGCCAGCAGTAGTAGCGGGATACTGTTCTTC	CASSSSGILFF
TRBV5-5	TRBJ2-4	many	TRBD1	TGTGCCAGCAGCTTGGGGCCCGGGACAGGAGAGGCCATTCAGTACTTC	CASSLGPGTGEAIQYF
TRBV10-3	TRBJ1-2	-	TRBD1	TGTGCCGTCAGTGGCCGGACAGGGGACTTTAACTATGGCTACACCTTC	CAVSGRTGDFNYGYTF
TRBV27	TRBJ2-7	-	TRBD2	TGTGCCAGCAGTTTCAGCGGGAACTCCTACGAGCAGTACTTC	CASSFSGNSYEQYF